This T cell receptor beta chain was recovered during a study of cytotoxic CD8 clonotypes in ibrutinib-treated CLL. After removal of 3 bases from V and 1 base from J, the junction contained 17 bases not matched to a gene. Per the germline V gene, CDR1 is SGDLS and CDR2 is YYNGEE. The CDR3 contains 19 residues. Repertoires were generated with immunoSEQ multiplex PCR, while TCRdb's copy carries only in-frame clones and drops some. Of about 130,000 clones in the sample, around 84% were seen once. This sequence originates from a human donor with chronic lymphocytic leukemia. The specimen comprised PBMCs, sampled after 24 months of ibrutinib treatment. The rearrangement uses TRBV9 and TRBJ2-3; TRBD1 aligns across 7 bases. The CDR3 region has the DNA TGTGCCAGCAGCGAACAAACCGGGACAGCAACCTTAGGCACAGATACGCAGTATTTT. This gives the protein CASSEQTGTATLGTDTQYF.